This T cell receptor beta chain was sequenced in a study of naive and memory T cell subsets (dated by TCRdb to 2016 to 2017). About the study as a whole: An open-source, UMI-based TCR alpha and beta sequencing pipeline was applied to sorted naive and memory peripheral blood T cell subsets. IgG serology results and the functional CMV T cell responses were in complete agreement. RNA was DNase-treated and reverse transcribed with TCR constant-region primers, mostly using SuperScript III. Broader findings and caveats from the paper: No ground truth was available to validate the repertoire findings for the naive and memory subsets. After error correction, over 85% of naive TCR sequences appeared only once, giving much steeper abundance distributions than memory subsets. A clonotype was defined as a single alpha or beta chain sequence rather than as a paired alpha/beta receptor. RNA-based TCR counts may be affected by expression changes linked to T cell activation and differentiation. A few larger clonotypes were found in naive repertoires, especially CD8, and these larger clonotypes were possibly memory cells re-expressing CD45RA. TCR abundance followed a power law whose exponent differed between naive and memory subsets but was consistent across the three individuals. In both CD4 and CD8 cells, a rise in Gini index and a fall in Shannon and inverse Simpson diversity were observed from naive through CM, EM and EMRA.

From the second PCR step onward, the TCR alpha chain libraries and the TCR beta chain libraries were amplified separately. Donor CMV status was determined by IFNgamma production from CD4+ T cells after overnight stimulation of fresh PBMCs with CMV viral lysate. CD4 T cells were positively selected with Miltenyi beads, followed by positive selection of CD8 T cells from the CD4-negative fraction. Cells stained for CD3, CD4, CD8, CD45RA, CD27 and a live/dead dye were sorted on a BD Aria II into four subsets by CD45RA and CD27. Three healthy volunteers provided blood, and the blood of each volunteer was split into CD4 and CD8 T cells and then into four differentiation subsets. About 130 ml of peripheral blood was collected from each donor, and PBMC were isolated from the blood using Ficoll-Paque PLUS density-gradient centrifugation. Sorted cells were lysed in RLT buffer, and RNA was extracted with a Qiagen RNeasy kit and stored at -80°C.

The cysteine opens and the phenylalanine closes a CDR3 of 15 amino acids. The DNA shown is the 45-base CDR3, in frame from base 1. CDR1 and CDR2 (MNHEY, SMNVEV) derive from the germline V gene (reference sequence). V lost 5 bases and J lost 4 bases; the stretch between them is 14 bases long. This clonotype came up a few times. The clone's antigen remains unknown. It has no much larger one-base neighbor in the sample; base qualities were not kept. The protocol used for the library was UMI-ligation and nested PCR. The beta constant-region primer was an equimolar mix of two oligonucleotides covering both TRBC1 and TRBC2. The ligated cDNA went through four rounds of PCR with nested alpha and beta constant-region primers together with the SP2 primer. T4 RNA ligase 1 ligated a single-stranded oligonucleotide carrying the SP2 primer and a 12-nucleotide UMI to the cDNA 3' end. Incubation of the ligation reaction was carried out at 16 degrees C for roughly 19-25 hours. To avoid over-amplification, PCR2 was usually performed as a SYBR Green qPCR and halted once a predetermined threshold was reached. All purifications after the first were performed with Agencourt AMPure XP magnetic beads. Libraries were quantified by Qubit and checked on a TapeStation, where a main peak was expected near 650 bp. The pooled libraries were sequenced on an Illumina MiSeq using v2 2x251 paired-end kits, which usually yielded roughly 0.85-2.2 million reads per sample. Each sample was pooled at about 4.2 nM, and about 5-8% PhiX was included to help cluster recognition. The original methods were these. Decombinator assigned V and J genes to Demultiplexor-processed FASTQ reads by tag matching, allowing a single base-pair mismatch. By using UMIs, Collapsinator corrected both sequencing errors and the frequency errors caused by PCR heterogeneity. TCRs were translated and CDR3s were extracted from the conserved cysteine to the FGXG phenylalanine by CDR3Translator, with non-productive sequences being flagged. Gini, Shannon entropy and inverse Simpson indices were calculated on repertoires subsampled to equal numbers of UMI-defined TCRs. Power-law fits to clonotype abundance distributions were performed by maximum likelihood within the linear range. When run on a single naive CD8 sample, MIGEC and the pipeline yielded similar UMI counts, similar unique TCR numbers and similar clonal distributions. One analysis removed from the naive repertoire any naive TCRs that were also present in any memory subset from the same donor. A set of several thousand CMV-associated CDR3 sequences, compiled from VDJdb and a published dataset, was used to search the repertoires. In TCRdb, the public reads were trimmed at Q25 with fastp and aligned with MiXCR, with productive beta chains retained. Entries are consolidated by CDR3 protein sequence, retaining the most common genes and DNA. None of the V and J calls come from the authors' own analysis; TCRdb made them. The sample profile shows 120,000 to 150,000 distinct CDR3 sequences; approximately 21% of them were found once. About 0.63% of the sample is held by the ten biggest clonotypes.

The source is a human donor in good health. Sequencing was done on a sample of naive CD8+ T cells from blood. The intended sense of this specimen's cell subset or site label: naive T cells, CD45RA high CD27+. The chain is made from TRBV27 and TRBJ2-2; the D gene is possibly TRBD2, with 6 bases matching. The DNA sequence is TGTGCCAGCAGTCTGGGACTCGACGCCACCGGGGAGCTGTTTTTT. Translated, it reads CASSLGLDATGELFF.